Sequencing of this T cell receptor (beta chain) was carried out in a study of T-cell reconstitution after alpha-beta-depleted transplantation in children. A TCRbeta library incorporating unique molecular identifiers was prepared. TCRdb called the PCR reads again in MiXCR, with one record for every CDR3 protein. Among approximately 490,000 distinct CDR3 sequences listed, over 9.5% were seen once. The sample holds many counts of this clonotype. Its antigen remains unidentified. Study observations and caveats: Certain patients had high TCRbeta diversity at day 60, and it came from recipient T cells and thymic progenitors that survived. Expanded graft clones, several hundred of them, were reportedly the source of alpha-beta T cells about two months after transplant. Fresh T-cell production supplied most of the T-cell counts and diversity seen one year after transplant.

The CDR3 loop spans 14 amino acids. The J segment lost 1 base and the V segment lost 2 bases, leaving 3 bases of the junction unmatched. In germline, CDR1 is DFQATT, CDR2 SNEGSKA (reference sequence). Source: PBMCs, taken before TCRalphabeta/CD19-depleted stem cell transplant. The clonotype originates from a child under 10 years old with inherited bone marrow failure, due to receive a stem cell transplant. V and J are TRBV20-1 and TRBJ2-3; 7 bases are shared with TRBD2. The CDR3 here is CSARFLAGTDTQYF. The CDR3 DNA sequence: TGCAGTGCTAGATTCCTAGCGGGCACAGATACGCAGTATTTT.